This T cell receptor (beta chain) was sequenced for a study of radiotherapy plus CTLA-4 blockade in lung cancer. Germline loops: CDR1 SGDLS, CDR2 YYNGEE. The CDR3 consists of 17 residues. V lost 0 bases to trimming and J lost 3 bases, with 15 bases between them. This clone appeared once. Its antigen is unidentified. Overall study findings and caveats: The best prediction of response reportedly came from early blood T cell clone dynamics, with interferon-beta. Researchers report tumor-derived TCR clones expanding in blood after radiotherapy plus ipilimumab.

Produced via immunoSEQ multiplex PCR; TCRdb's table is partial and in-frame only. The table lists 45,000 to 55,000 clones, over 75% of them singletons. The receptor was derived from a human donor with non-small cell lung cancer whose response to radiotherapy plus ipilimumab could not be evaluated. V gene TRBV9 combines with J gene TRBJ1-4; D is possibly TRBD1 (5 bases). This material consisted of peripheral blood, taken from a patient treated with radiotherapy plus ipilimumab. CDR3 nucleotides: TGTGCCAGCAGCGTAGCTTCAGGTCGACAGCCTAATGAAAAACTGTTTTTT. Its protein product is CASSVASGRQPNEKLFF.